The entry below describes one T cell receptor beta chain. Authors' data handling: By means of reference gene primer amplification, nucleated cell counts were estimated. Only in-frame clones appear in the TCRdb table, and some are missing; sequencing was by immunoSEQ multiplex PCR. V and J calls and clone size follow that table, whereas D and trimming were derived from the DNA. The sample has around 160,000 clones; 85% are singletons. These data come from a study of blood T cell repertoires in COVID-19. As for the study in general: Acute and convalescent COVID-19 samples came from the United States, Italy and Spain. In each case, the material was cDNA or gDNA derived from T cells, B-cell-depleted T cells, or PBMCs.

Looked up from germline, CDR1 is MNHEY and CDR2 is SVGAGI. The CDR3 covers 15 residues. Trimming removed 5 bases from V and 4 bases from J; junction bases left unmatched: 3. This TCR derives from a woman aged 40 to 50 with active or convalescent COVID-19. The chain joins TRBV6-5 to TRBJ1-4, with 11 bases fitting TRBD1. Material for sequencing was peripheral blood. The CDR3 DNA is TGTGCCAGCAGTCCCGGGACAGGGGGTAATGAAAAACTGTTTTTT. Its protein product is CASSPGTGGNEKLFF.